One sample yielded the 22 T cell receptor beta chains listed below, sequenced in a study of OX40 agonist ivuxolimab in advanced cancers. The protocol was immunoSEQ multiplex PCR, while the TCRdb copy is restricted to in-frame clones and leaves out a portion. The profile covers roughly 70,000 clones, with approximately 90% appearing a single time and approximately 0.3% taken by the ten largest. The source material was CD4+ or CD8+ T cells sorted from blood, sampled in a trial of the OX40 agonist ivuxolimab. These receptors came from an adult with an advanced solid tumor such as melanoma, head and neck, liver or kidney cancer.

J is TRBJ1-3 and V is TRBV2; D uncertain. Germline V lookup: CDR1 SNHLY, CDR2 FYNNEI. With 7 bases removed from V and 1 base from J, the gap between germline ends came to 32 bases. The CDR3 runs 21 residues. CDR3 sequence: CASNPSRADNRSGGSGNTIYF. In DNA form, the CDR3 reads TGTGCCAGCAATCCGAGCCGGGCCGATAATCGGTCAGGAGGATCTGGAAACACCATATATTTT.

The chain has TRBV18 and TRBJ2-7, with a weak D call TRBD2 (5 bases). CDR3 length: 13 amino acids. The V gene lost 0 bases and the J gene lost 8 bases, with 11 bases spanning the gap. CDR1 is KGHSH, CDR2 LQKENI, per germline. CDR3 nucleotide sequence: TGTGCCAGCTCACCACCGACTACCCGACAGCAGTACTTC. It codes for CASSPPTTRQQYF. Full variable domain (missing parts from reference TRBV18 and TRBJ2-7): NAGVMQNPRHLVRRRGQEARLRCSPMKGHSHVYWYRQLPEEGLKFMVYLQKENIIDESGMPKERFSAEFPKEGPSILRIQQVVRGDSAAYFCASSPPTTRQQYFGPGTRLTVT.

A word on this clone: This same CDR3 is encoded by further DNA sequences in the sample. V is TRBV11-2 and J is TRBJ2-2; 7 positions match TRBD2. J gave up 1 base and V 1 base, and 3 bases lay outside the gene matches. The length of the CDR3 is 16 residues. CDR1 and CDR2 (germline): SGHAT, FQNNGV. DNA of the CDR3: TGTGCCAGCAGCTTAGCAGCGGGGTGGAACACCGGGGAGCTGTTTTTT. Amino acid sequence: CASSLAAGWNTGELFF.

The chain employs TRBV29-1 and TRBJ2-1; 11 nucleotides agree with TRBD2. Trimming removed 0 bases from V and 7 bases from J; junction bases left unmatched: 8. The CDR3 runs 16 residues. Germline lookup yields CDR1 SQVTM and CDR2 ANQGSEA. The CDR3 DNA reads as TGCAGCGTTGAAGAACTGGGACTAGCGGCTTATAATGAGCAGTTCTTC. Translating it yields CSVEELGLAAYNEQFF.

The gene calls are TRBV9 and TRBJ2-5; D possibly corresponds to TRBD2 (5 bases). The end of the DNA is better explained by TRBJ2-7, so the J call may be wrong. The CDR3 has 15 amino acids. Germline values: CDR1 SGDLS, CDR2 YYNGEE. CDR3 sequence (DNA): TGTGCCAGCAGCCCCAATGGACTGCACTCCTACGAGCAGTACTTC. Translation gives CASSPNGLHSYEQYF.

The chain carries TRBV16 and TRBJ2-2; 8 bases match TRBD2. The V gene's germline CDR1 is KGHSY and CDR2 FQNENV. J gave up 3 bases and V 3 bases, and 3 bases lay outside the gene matches. The CDR3 has 15 residues. CDR3 nucleotide sequence: TGTGCCAGCAGCCAGGGACTAGGTCACACCGGGGAGCTGTTTTTT. It specifies CASSQGLGHTGELFF.

This chain joins TRBV7-9 and TRBJ1-1; the D is unclear. The CDR3 contains 15 residues. Germline V lookup: CDR1 SEHNR, CDR2 FQNEAQ (reference sequence). The V end was cut by 4 bases, the J end by 0 bases, with 12 bases between. The CDR3 here is CASSSGTHMNTEAFF. The CDR3 region has the DNA TGTGCCAGCAGCTCCGGAACACACATGAACACTGAAGCTTTCTTT.

J is TRBJ2-1 and V is TRBV5-1; D could derive from TRBD1 or TRBD2 (5 bases each). The CDR3 length is 13 residues. CDR1 and CDR2 (germline): SGHRS, YFSETQ. Trimming shortened V by 4 bases and J by 6 bases, and 11 bases separated the two germline ends. CDR3 residues: CASSDGGPNEQFF. CDR3 DNA sequence: TGCGCCAGCAGCGATGGGGGACCCAATGAGCAGTTCTTC.

This chain joins TRBV28 and TRBJ1-3, with D possibly TRBD1 on 5 matching bases. The V end was cut by 5 bases, the J end by 6 bases, with 8 bases between. The CDR3 is made up of 12 amino acids. Per the germline V gene, CDR1 is MDHEN and CDR2 is SYDVKM. CDR3 coding DNA: TGTGCCAGCAGTGCGGGGGTAAACACCATATATTTT. It yields the protein CASSAGVNTIYF. The variable domain in full, with the rest retrieved from reference TRBV28 and TRBJ1-3, is DVKVTQSSRYLVKRTGEKVFLECVQDMDHENMFWYRQDPGLGLRLIYFSYDVKMKEKGDIPEGYSVSREKKERFSLILESASTNQTSMYLCASSAGVNTIYFGEGSWLTVV.

This clone was picked up one time. The chain is built from TRBV5-4 and TRBJ2-7, with 7 nucleotides matching TRBD1. The CDR3 totals 14 residues. Germline assignment: CDR1 SGHNT and CDR2 YYREEE (reference sequence). The V segment lost 5 bases and the J segment 6 bases; nucleotides outside the gene matches: 11. DNA of the CDR3: TGTGCCAGCAGATCAGGACAGGAAACACGCGAGCAGTACTTC. It codes for CASRSGQETREQYF.

V usage is TRBV30 and J usage is TRBJ1-3; D gene unclear. There are 15 residues in the CDR3. The germline V gene has CDR1 GTSNPN and CDR2 SVGIG (reference sequence). The V gene lost 0 bases and the J gene lost 4 bases, with 13 bases spanning the gap. DNA for the CDR3: TGTGCCTGGAGTGTTGTAGGGAGTTACGGAAACACCATATATTTT. This encodes CAWSVVGSYGNTIYF.

This sequence joins TRBV14 and TRBJ2-7, with 12 nucleotides matching TRBD2. This CDR3 comprises 16 residues. Germline assignment: CDR1 SGHDN and CDR2 FVKESK. V gave up 1 base and J gave up 2 bases; unmatched junction bases: 3. The CDR3 coding sequence is TGTGCCAGCAGCCAAGGACTAGCGGGAGTAACCTACGAGCAGTACTTC. Residues: CASSQGLAGVTYEQYF.

CDR3 amino acids: CATSRDPRGLYEQYF. CDR3 coding DNA: TGTGCCACCAGCAGAGATCCGAGGGGGCTCTACGAGCAGTACTTC. This chain connects TRBV15 to TRBJ2-7; 7 bases match TRBD1. With V trimmed by 0 bases and J by 3 bases, 5 bases remained unmatched. The CDR3 sequence is 15 residues long. Germline lookup yields CDR1 LNHNV and CDR2 YYDKDF (reference sequence).

This clone was observed a few times. The CDR3: CASSGTGPPYEQYF. The CDR3 DNA reads as TGTGCCAGCAGTGGTACGGGGCCGCCCTACGAGCAGTACTTC. The rearrangement uses TRBV28 and TRBJ2-7; D may be TRBD1 or TRBD2 (5 bases each). V lost 5 bases to trimming and J lost 2 bases, with 13 bases between them. The CDR3 is made up of 14 amino acids. Germline CDR1 and CDR2: MDHEN and SYDVKM.

The genes are TRBV19 and TRBJ2-2; no clear D. The CDR3 is 15 residues long. The germline V gene has CDR1 LNHDA and CDR2 SQIVND (reference sequence). The V end was cut by 3 bases, the J end by 5 bases, with 13 bases between. CDR3 nucleotides: TGTGCCAGTAGTATCAAGGTCGTCGGGACCGGGGAGCTGTTTTTT. Its translation: CASSIKVVGTGELFF.

The rearrangement uses TRBV15 and TRBJ2-5; D not resolved. The CDR3 spans 14 residues. CDR1 LNHNV and CDR2 YYDKDF come from the germline V gene (reference sequence). The ends were cut back, 0 bases at V and 5 bases at J, with 10 bases in the middle. CDR3: CATSRDGSSETQYF. For the CDR3, the DNA is TGTGCCACCAGCAGAGATGGGTCTTCGGAGACCCAGTACTTC.

About this clone: This sample includes further DNA sequences coding for the same CDR3. V gene TRBV27 combines with J gene TRBJ2-5; 7 bases align to TRBD2. CDR1 is MNHEY and CDR2 is SMNVEV in the germline V gene (reference sequence). The CDR3 has 16 amino acids. Trimming cost V 0 bases and J 1 base; bases outside gene matches: 5. CDR3 nucleotide sequence: TGTGCCAGCAGTTTATCGGGAGGGTCCATCCAAGAGACCCAGTACTTC. Amino acids: CASSLSGGSIQETQYF.

The chain employs TRBV10-1 and TRBJ2-7; no firm D call. This CDR3 contains 12 residues. Germline values: CDR1 WNHNN, CDR2 SYGVQD (reference sequence). Trimming took off 2 bases at V and 3 bases at J, with 5 bases between the two ends. DNA for the CDR3: TGCGCCAGCAGTGAGAACGGCTACGAGCAGTACTTC. Encoded protein: CASSENGYEQYF.

This chain links TRBV7-9 with TRBJ1-1; 8 bases are shared with TRBD1. This CDR3 spans 14 amino acids. Trimming took 5 bases from V and 3 from J; bases not matched to a gene: 5. Looked up from germline, CDR1 is SEHNR and CDR2 is FQNEAQ (reference sequence). The CDR3 here is CASSRQGPYTEAFF. DNA of the CDR3: TGTGCCAGCAGCCGACAGGGGCCATACACTGAAGCTTTCTTT.

A few counts support this clone. V is TRBV10-3 and J is TRBJ1-5, with TRBD1 matching over 10 bases. Germline loops: CDR1 ENHRY, CDR2 SYGVKD. The CDR3 has 14 residues. After removal of 6 bases from V and 3 bases from J, the junction contained 2 bases not matched to a gene. For the CDR3, the DNA is TGTGCCATCAGAGGGACAGGGGACAATCAGCCCCAGCATTTT. Translation gives CAIRGTGDNQPQHF.

The chain couples TRBV5-8 to TRBJ1-5, with D unresolved. Germline CDR1 is SGHTS and CDR2 is YDEGEE. Trimming left V 0 bases short and J 6 bases short, with 1 base between. This CDR3 has 11 amino acids. This CDR3 is CASSLVQPQHF. CDR3 coding DNA: TGTGCCAGCAGCTTGGTTCAGCCCCAGCATTTT.

The gene calls are TRBV6-4 and TRBJ1-1; D remains unclear. V lost 4 bases, J lost 5 bases, and 11 bases lay in between. This CDR3 comprises 13 residues. Germline assignment: CDR1 MRHNA and CDR2 SNTAGT. The CDR3 DNA reads as TGTGCCAGCAGTGTTAAGTTCGGGACTGAAGCTTTCTTT. It specifies CASSVKFGTEAFF.